This T cell receptor (beta chain) was documented in a study of technical replicates of blood from several donors (dated 2017 in TCRdb). Relative to germline, V is missing 2 bases and J is missing 3 bases, with 4 bases of the junction outside any gene match. As encoded in the germline V gene, CDR1 is WSHSY while CDR2 is SAAADI. From the cysteine up to the phenylalanine, the CDR3 has a length of 14 residues. Only the CDR3 portion is preserved as DNA: 42 bases, with reading frame beginning at the first base. Receptors were amplified or captured by the immunoSEQ multiplex PCR assay. The clones in this table, taken by TCRdb from immuneACCESS, are in-frame only. Not every clone is retained; where verified, under half of the shortfall comes from an unresolved V gene, and the cause of the rest is unknown. This sample is represented by 81,000 or so clones; about 97% of them were singletons. Clones ranked in the top ten supply nearly 0.2% of the sample.

Remarks on this clone: Its antigen is currently not known. Base qualities are missing; no much larger clone stands one base away.

The V and J segments used are TRBV10-2 and TRBJ2-7; a stretch of 7 junction bases matches TRBD2. The specimen was T cells isolated from PBMCs. The receptor was isolated from a human donor in good health. The nucleotides read TGCGCCAGCAGTGAGCCAGGGACTAACTACGAGCAGTACTTC. Its amino acids are CASSEPGTNYEQYF.